These 5 T cell receptor beta chains share one sample of origin, sequenced in a study of monozygotic twins with inflammatory bowel disease. Using the 5' RACE reads, TCRdb records one entry per CDR3 protein without DNA. Listed are about 450,000 distinct CDR3 sequences; 2.4% falls within the top ten. The sample consisted of blood. The receptors here all came from a human donor with ulcerative colitis or Crohn's disease, or a healthy co-twin of an affected twin (not recorded which).

The chain is built from TRBV7-9 and TRBJ2-2; TCRdb picks TRBD2, but there is no DNA to check that call. The CDR3 runs to 16 residues. Per the germline V gene, CDR1 is SEHNR and CDR2 is FQNEAQ (reference sequence). The CDR3 region is CASSPRAGTDTGELFF.

The chain is built from TRBV7-3 and TRBJ2-1; the D call from TCRdb, TRBD2, cannot be confirmed without DNA. This CDR3 is 16 amino acids long. Germline lookup yields CDR1 SGHTA and CDR2 FQGTGA. The CDR3 is CASSPLSGGLWDEQFF.

This clonotype registers medium-sized by frequency. The chain employs TRBV7-2 and TRBJ1-1. The CDR3 is made up of 11 amino acids. CDR1 and CDR2 (germline): SGHTA, FQGNSA. The CDR3 spells CASSPYTEAFF.

The V gene is TRBV20-1, the J gene TRBJ1-1; the TCRdb call, TRBD1, lacks DNA for checking. In germline, CDR1 is DFQATT, CDR2 SNEGSKA (reference sequence). There are 13 residues in the CDR3. CDR3 amino acids: CSAGRDRDTEAFF.

The V call is TRBV11-2, the J call TRBJ2-3. The CDR3 covers 15 residues. Germline CDR1 and CDR2: SGHAT and FQNNGV. CDR3 in amino acids: CASSLAPKGTDTQYF.